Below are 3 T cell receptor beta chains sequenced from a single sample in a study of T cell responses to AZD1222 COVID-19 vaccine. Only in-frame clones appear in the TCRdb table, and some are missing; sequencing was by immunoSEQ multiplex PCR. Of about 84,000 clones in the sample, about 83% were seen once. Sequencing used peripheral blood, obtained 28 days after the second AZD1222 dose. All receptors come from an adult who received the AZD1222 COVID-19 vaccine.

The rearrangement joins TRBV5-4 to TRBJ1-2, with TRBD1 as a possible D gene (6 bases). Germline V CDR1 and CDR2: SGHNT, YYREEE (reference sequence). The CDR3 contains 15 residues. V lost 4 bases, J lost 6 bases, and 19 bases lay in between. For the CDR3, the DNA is TGTGCCAGCAGCCCGCCTAGGGGGGCGAGGGATGGCTACACCTTC. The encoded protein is CASSPPRGARDGYTF.

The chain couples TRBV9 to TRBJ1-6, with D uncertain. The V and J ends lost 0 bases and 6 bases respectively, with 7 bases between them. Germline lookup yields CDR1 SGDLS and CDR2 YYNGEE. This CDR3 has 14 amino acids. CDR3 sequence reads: CASSVALLNSPLHF. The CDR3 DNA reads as TGTGCCAGCAGCGTAGCACTGCTTAATTCACCCCTCCACTTT. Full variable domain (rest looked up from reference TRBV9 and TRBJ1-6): DSGVTQTPKHLITATGQRVTLRCSPRSGDLSVYWYQQSLDQGLQFLIQYYNGEERAKGNILERFSAQQFPDLHSELNLSSLELGDSALYFCASSVALLNSPLHFGNGTRLTVT.

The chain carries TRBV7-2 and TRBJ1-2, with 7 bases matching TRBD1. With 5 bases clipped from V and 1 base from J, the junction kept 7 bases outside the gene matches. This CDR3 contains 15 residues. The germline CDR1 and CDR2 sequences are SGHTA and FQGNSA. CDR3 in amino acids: CASSLIRDSNYGYTF. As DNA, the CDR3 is TGTGCCAGCAGCCTAATCCGGGACAGTAACTATGGCTACACCTTC.